The sequence of this T cell receptor (beta chain) was determined in a study of blood T cell repertoires in COVID-19. Whole-study context: From T cells, B-cell-depleted T cells, or PBMCs came the material, which was cDNA or gDNA.

Original processing notes: Reference gene primer amplification gave nucleated cell count estimates. Data came from immunoSEQ multiplex PCR; TCRdb stores just in-frame clones and leaves some out. The V and J calls and the clone size are those of that table, but D and trimming were determined from the DNA. This table has 90,000 to 120,000 clones, around 90% appearing once. Trimming stripped 0 bases from V and 1 base from J, with 12 bases between. This CDR3 comprises 16 residues. Per germline, CDR1 SGHTA and CDR2 FQGNSA. This TCR derives from a human donor in a cohort sampled during active COVID-19. The rearrangement joins TRBV7-2 to TRBJ2-5; D may be TRBD2 (5 bases). The sequenced sample consisted of peripheral blood. CDR3 region: CASSLAGLLVQETQYF. As DNA, the CDR3 is TGTGCCAGCAGCTTAGCAGGACTTCTAGTCCAAGAGACCCAGTACTTC.